These 27 T cell receptor delta chains came from one sample sequenced in a study of gamma-delta T cells after stem cell transplantation. TCRdb ran CATT on the RT-PCR reads. This sample has roughly 10,000 delta-chain clones, with approximately 40% found just once. The sequenced material came from gamma-delta T cells. These receptor sequences come from a human donor. It is not recorded whose cells these are; they may come from a transplant donor.

The rearrangement uses TRDV2 and TRDJ1; possibly TRDD3 for D (6 bases). The CDR3 loop spans 16 amino acids. Trimming removed 3 bases from V and 0 bases from J, with 16 bases in between. Germline CDR1 is GEAIGNYY and CDR2 is EKD. CDR3 amino acids: CACDPLYRGYTDKLIF. The DNA of the CDR3 is TGTGCCTGTGACCCTCTATATAGGGGATACACCGATAAACTCATCTTT.

This chain connects TRDV3 to TRDJ3; TRDD3 matches 12 bases. CDR3 length: 25 residues. The J segment lost 2 bases and the V segment lost 0 bases, leaving 26 bases of the junction unmatched. In germline, CDR1 is TVYSNPD, CDR2 GDNSRS (reference sequence). CDR3 sequence reads: CAFRSGSTLKYWGIPYPWDTRQMFF. For the CDR3, the DNA is TGTGCCTTTAGAAGTGGTTCTACATTAAAATACTGGGGGATACCTTACCCCTGGGACACCCGACAGATGTTTTTC.

This clone appeared a few times. The genes are TRDV1 and TRDJ1; 10 bases map to TRDD3. J gave up 3 bases and V 0 bases, and 22 bases lay outside the gene matches. CDR1 is TSWWSYY and CDR2 is QGS in the germline V gene. The CDR3 totals 22 residues. The CDR3 DNA sequence: TGTGCTCTTGGGGAACTATCGGTTCCTATTAGACGCTGGGGGATAATTTCCGATAAACTCATCTTT. It is translated as CALGELSVPIRRWGIISDKLIF.

This clone is labeled medium-sized. The chain recombines TRDV3 with TRDJ1; D not certain. The CDR3 contains 15 residues. The germline CDR1 and CDR2 sequences are TVYSNPD and GDNSRS (reference sequence). V lost 0 bases to trimming and J lost 1 base, with 15 bases between them. CDR3 amino acids: CAFRRGLAFTDKLIF. The CDR3 coding sequence is TGTGCCTTTAGAAGAGGTCTAGCATTCACCGATAAACTCATCTTT.

This chain connects TRDV1 to TRDJ1; 12 nucleotides match TRDD3. The CDR3 runs 23 residues. V shed 5 bases and J 1 base; nucleotides not matched to a gene: 26. The germline gives CDR1 TSWWSYY, CDR2 QGS. The CDR3 DNA reads as TGTGCTCTTGGGCCCCCCAATCTTCCCTGGACGTACTGGGGGATACTCTCCACCGATAAACTCATCTTT. It encodes CALGPPNLPWTYWGILSTDKLIF.

Note on this clone: The identical CDR3 is also encoded by other nucleotide sequences in the sample. This sequence joins TRDV3 and TRDJ1, with 13 bases lining up with TRDD3. The CDR3 covers 23 residues. The germline V gene has CDR1 TVYSNPD and CDR2 GDNSRS (reference sequence). Unmatched junction bases numbered 27, after V lost 2 bases and J lost 0 bases. DNA for the CDR3: TGTGCCTTTGGCTTCCTAAGGACCCCAGTACTGGGGGATACGCTCACGTACACCGATAAACTCATCTTT. Its translation: CAFGFLRTPVLGDTLTYTDKLIF.

This clone appeared a few times. V and J are TRDV1 and TRDJ1; 13 positions match TRDD3. The CDR3 covers 21 residues. Germline CDR1 TSWWSYY, CDR2 QGS. V was clipped by 0 bases and J by 1 base; unmatched bases: 14. CDR3 coding DNA: TGTGCTCTTGGGGAACTAATATTTGGCCCGACTGGGGGATACGCCACCGATAAACTCATCTTT. It codes for CALGELIFGPTGGYATDKLIF.

This clone was picked up a small number of times. CDR3 loop: CALGDRDQPPYWGIRFNPDKLIF. The CDR3 region has the DNA TGTGCTCTTGGGGACCGAGACCAACCCCCGTACTGGGGGATACGGTTCAATCCCGATAAACTCATCTTT. The chain joins TRDV1 to TRDJ1; 13 nucleotides line up with TRDD3. Trimming cost V 3 bases and J 3 bases; bases outside gene matches: 25. The CDR3 consists of 23 residues. CDR1 and CDR2 (germline): TSWWSYY, QGS.

This clone was recorded only once. V is TRDV2 and J is TRDJ1; D might be TRDD3 (6 bases). The CDR3 covers 14 residues. V lost 0 bases to trimming and J lost 8 bases, with 15 bases between them. Germline V gives CDR1 GEAIGNYY, CDR2 EKD. The CDR3 bases are TGTGCCTGTGACACCTGGGGGGGAGCCGGAAAACTCATCTTT. Residues: CACDTWGGAGKLIF.

With respect to this clone: This could be a read error, since a much larger clone is one nucleotide away. The CDR3 here is CACDTWGDLTAQLFF. The CDR3 DNA follows: TGTGCCTGTGACACCTGGGGGGATTTGACAGCACAACTCTTCTTT. V is TRDV2 and J is TRDJ2; possibly TRDD3 for D (6 bases). The length of the CDR3 is 15 residues. Looked up from germline, CDR1 is GEAIGNYY and CDR2 is EKD. V gave up 0 bases and J gave up 1 base, with 8 bases separating them.

The chain uses TRDV1 and TRDJ1; TRDD3 aligns across 7 bases. This CDR3 contains 18 residues. V dropped 1 base and J dropped 4; count of bases not matched to a gene: 15. CDR1 is TSWWSYY, CDR2 QGS, per germline. The CDR3 here is CALGEPPFLGGSGDKLIF. In DNA form, the CDR3 reads TGTGCTCTTGGGGAACCCCCCTTTCTGGGGGGATCGGGCGATAAACTCATCTTT.

This chain connects TRDV2 to TRDJ3; 9 nucleotides match TRDD3. Per the germline V gene, CDR1 is GEAIGNYY and CDR2 is EKD. This CDR3 region has 22 residues. After removal of 3 bases from V and 0 bases from J, the junction contained 17 bases not matched to a gene. This CDR3 reads CACDPRYWGKILSSWDTRQMFF. The CDR3 DNA is TGTGCCTGTGACCCCCGCTACTGGGGGAAAATACTGAGCTCCTGGGACACCCGACAGATGTTTTTC.

The genes are TRDV3 and TRDJ1, with 12 bases lining up with TRDD3. The V and J ends lost 3 bases and 3 bases, in that order; junction bases with no gene match: 14. This CDR3 contains 17 residues. Germline CDR1 and CDR2: TVYSNPD and GDNSRS (reference sequence). CDR3 loop: CAFDCPAGGYGADKLIF. CDR3 bases: TGTGCCTTCGACTGTCCAGCTGGGGGATACGGGGCCGATAAACTCATCTTT.

This chain uses TRDV1 with TRDJ1, with D unclear. Trimming shortened V by 2 bases and J by 0 bases, and 16 bases separated the two germline ends. There are 17 residues in the CDR3. CDR1 is TSWWSYY, CDR2 QGS, per germline. Here the CDR3 reads CALGEGCSARYTDKLIF. The CDR3 nucleotides read TGTGCTCTTGGGGAAGGATGCTCGGCCCGGTACACCGATAAACTCATCTTT.

This clone was found a few times. The chain links TRDV3 to TRDJ2; 9 nucleotides agree with TRDD3. Looked up from germline, CDR1 is TVYSNPD and CDR2 is GDNSRS (reference sequence). This CDR3 spans 21 amino acids. J was trimmed by 4 bases and V by 0 bases; bases with no gene match: 24. The CDR3 DNA reads TGTGCCTTTAGCTTCTGGACAGATAGGTACTGGGGGACCCTACGGACAGCACAACTCTTCTTT. Residues: CAFSFWTDRYWGTLRTAQLFF.

The J gene is TRDJ1, the V gene TRDV1; tentatively, D is TRDD3 (5 bases). Germline CDR1 reads TSWWSYY; CDR2 reads QGS. This CDR3 spans 16 amino acids. V lost 0 bases and J 2 bases, leaving 13 bases between the germline ends. The CDR3 loop reads CALGELGRYWTDKLIF. CDR3 coding DNA: TGTGCTCTTGGGGAACTAGGCCGGTACTGGACCGATAAACTCATCTTT.

Concerning this clone itself: Sequence at one end of the junction differs from germline and may be a read error. The chain employs TRDV2 and TRDJ3, with TRDD3 as a possible D gene (6 bases). Germline CDR1 and CDR2: GEAIGNYY and EKD. This CDR3 spans 17 amino acids. CDR3 nucleotides: TGTGCCTGTGACACCGTTAAGGCGTCCTGGGGCACCCGACAGATGTTTTTC. It encodes CACDTVKASWGTRQMFF.

The CDR3 loop reads CALGATGGYVLTYTDKLIF. CDR3 DNA sequence: TGTGCTCTTGGGGCCACTGGGGGATACGTTTTAACTTACACCGATAAACTCATCTTT. The V and J genes are TRDV1 and TRDJ1; 13 bases match TRDD3. CDR3 length: 19 amino acids. Germline assignment: CDR1 TSWWSYY and CDR2 QGS. The V gene end was trimmed by 4 bases and the J gene end by 0 bases; junction bases not matched to a gene: 11.

This clone was recorded a few times. This sample includes further DNA sequences coding for the same CDR3. The chain employs TRDV1 and TRDJ1; 10 nucleotides align to TRDD3. The CDR3 has 23 amino acids. With 2 bases clipped from V and 5 bases from J, the junction kept 29 bases outside the gene matches. CDR1 is TSWWSYY, CDR2 QGS, per germline. In DNA form, the CDR3 reads TGTGCTCTTGGGGAATACAGTCGTGGCTTCCTACGGGGGATACGCAAGGGGGGAGATAAACTCATCTTT. Protein: CALGEYSRGFLRGIRKGGDKLIF.

V usage is TRDV1 and J usage is TRDJ1; the D gene is possibly TRDD2 (6 bases). The germline V and J ends were trimmed by 11 bases and 0 bases, with 31 bases remaining between them. Germline-derived CDR1 and CDR2 are TSWWSYY and QGS. There are 19 residues in the CDR3. CDR3 bases: TGTGCTATTACGGGGTCTTCCTCTCTCCGGGGGGGTTACACCGATAAACTCATCTTT. Its protein is CAITGSSSLRGGYTDKLIF.

CDR3 protein: CAFSFPYGVLGEPTAKLIF. The CDR3 region has the DNA TGTGCCTTTAGTTTCCCTTATGGGGTACTGGGGGAGCCAACGGCTAAACTCATCTTT. The rearrangement links TRDV3 to TRDJ1, with TRDD3 matching 9 bases. Trimming at V came to 0 bases and at J to 7 bases, leaving 24 bases not matched to a gene. This CDR3 is built from 19 residues. The germline V gene encodes CDR1 TVYSNPD and CDR2 GDNSRS (reference sequence).

The V call is TRDV1, the J call TRDJ1; TRDD3 aligns across 7 bases. Looked up from germline, CDR1 is TSWWSYY and CDR2 is QGS. The CDR3 spans 12 residues. Trimming removed 3 bases from V and 8 bases from J; junction bases left unmatched: 3. The CDR3 loop is CALGDYWGKLIF. Written as DNA, the CDR3 is TGTGCTCTTGGGGACTACTGGGGAAAACTCATCTTT.

This clone came up once. In DNA form, the CDR3 reads TGTGCCTGTGACATAATGCGATATTCGCAACGTGGGGTTAACTGGGACATCCACACCGATAAACTCATCTTT. It specifies CACDIMRYSQRGVNWDIHTDKLIF. This chain joins TRDV2 and TRDJ1; maybe TRDD3 (6 bases). This CDR3 spans 24 amino acids. V dropped 2 bases and J dropped 0 bases, with 39 bases sitting between them. The germline gives CDR1 GEAIGNYY, CDR2 EKD.

A word on this clone: The sample holds other DNA sequences that translate to the same CDR3. The V and J genes are TRDV1 and TRDJ1, with 10 bases aligning to TRDD3. The CDR3 consists of 18 residues. J gave up 5 bases and V 0 bases, and 12 bases lay outside the gene matches. The germline CDR1 and CDR2 sequences are TSWWSYY and QGS. For the CDR3, the DNA is TGTGCTCTTGGGGAACTAGGGACTGGGGGATTAAGATGTGATAAACTCATCTTT. Protein sequence: CALGELGTGGLRCDKLIF.

This clone was seen more than once but under ten times. This chain links TRDV2 with TRDJ1, with 8 bases identical to TRDD3. Germline V CDR1 and CDR2: GEAIGNYY, EKD. Trimming removed 3 bases from V and 0 bases from J; junction bases left unmatched: 11. The CDR3 has 17 residues. The CDR3 reads CACDSRYWGPYTDKLIF. The CDR3 coding sequence is TGTGCCTGTGACTCGAGATACTGGGGGCCGTACACCGATAAACTCATCTTT.

The rearrangement links TRAV29/DV5 to TRDJ1, with TRDD3 matching over 8 bases. CDR1 and CDR2 (germline): NSMFDY, ISSIKDK. Trimming removed 6 bases from V and 5 bases from J; junction bases left unmatched: 6. The CDR3 covers 12 residues. This CDR3 reads CAVGGISDKLIF. DNA of the CDR3: TGTGCAGTCGGGGGGATAAGTGATAAACTCATCTTT. The full variable domain, its missing parts supplied by reference TRAV29/DV5 and TRDJ1, is DQQVKQNSPSLSVQEGRISILNCDYTNSMFDYFLWYKKYPAEGPTFLISISSIKDKNEDGRFTVFLNKSAKHLSLHIVPSQPGDSAVYFCAVGGISDKLIFGKGTRVTVEP.

This clone occurred a few times. The CDR3, as DNA: TGTGCCTCCCCACCTGGCCTTCCTAAGCGCTGGGCTAGCACCGATAAACTCATCTTT. It codes for CASPPGLPKRWASTDKLIF. This chain connects TRDV3 to TRDJ1; 8 bases agree with TRDD2. This CDR3 has 19 amino acids. With 4 bases clipped from V and 1 base from J, the junction kept 23 bases outside the gene matches. The germline gives CDR1 TVYSNPD, CDR2 GDNSRS (reference sequence).